Listed here is a single T cell receptor beta chain. Other DNA sequences within the sample encode an identical CDR3. Clones were read by immunoSEQ multiplex PCR, and TCRdb kept only the in-frame ones, dropping some. The sample carries under 250,000 clones, over 80% recorded once. The data were taken from a study of cytomegalovirus exposure and HLA in healthy donors. The receptor was isolated from a woman aged 18-29 years in good health and CMV-seronegative. Sequencing was done on a sample of PBMCs.

The CDR3, as DNA: TGTGCCAGCAGCCAGGGGGAAAACACTGAAGCTTTCTTT. Translation: CASSQGENTEAFF. The chain recombines TRBV2 with TRBJ1-1, with 7 bases matching TRBD1. This CDR3 is built from 13 residues. In germline, CDR1 is SNHLY, CDR2 FYNNEI. The V segment lost 6 bases and the J segment 2 bases; nucleotides outside the gene matches: 3.